These T cell receptor beta chains were read from a single sample in a study of T cell responses to AZD1222 COVID-19 vaccine. Assay: immunoSEQ multiplex PCR; the TCRdb copy retains only in-frame clones and omits some. The table lists about 160,000 clones, over 75% of them singletons. The sample consisted of peripheral blood, taken 28 days after the second AZD1222 dose. Receptors were obtained from an adult who received the AZD1222 COVID-19 vaccine. Each CDR3 is given with its conserved first and last residue. D genes are given only for firm matches. Some rows have no size entry. The others give once, few or many, or a class for an expanded clone.

>TRBV30|-|TRBJ1-5|-
CAWSPTLGPQHF
TGTGCCTGGAGTCCCACCTTGGGGCCCCAGCATTTT
>TRBV5-1|-|TRBJ1-1|-
CASSLGGGGGGTEAFF
TGCGCCAGCAGCTTGGGTGGAGGGGGAGGAGGGACTGAAGCTTTCTTT
>TRBV6-6|-|TRBJ1-2|-
CASSRKAGPQANYGYTF
TGTGCCAGCAGTCGTAAAGCAGGTCCCCAAGCTAACTATGGCTACACCTTC
>TRBV3-1/TRBV3-2|-|TRBJ1-1|-
CASSQELSTEAFF
TGTGCCAGCAGCCAAGAGCTTTCCACTGAAGCTTTCTTT
>TRBV6-5|few|TRBJ1-2|TRBD1
CASRTGGAHYGYTF
TGTGCCAGCAGGACAGGGGGCGCTCACTATGGCTACACCTTC
>TRBV7-2|-|TRBJ2-7|-
CASSFFTSYEQYF
TGTGCCAGCAGCTTCTTTACCTCCTACGAGCAGTACTTC
>TRBV6-6|-|TRBJ1-3|-
CAIGQSSGNTIYF
TGTGCCATCGGACAGTCCTCTGGAAACACCATATATTTT
>TRBV6-5|-|TRBJ2-7|TRBD1
CASSYRGQSYEQYF
TGTGCCAGCAGTTACCGGGGACAGAGCTACGAGCAGTACTTC
>TRBV20-1|once|TRBJ1-3|-
CSASSDLNTIYF
TGCAGTGCTAGTTCGGATTTGAACACCATATATTTT
>TRBV6-5|-|TRBJ1-2|-
CASSYSSGLYGYTF
TGTGCCAGCAGTTACTCGAGCGGGCTCTATGGCTACACCTTC
>TRBV5-4|once|TRBJ1-1|-
CASSFRTETEAFF
TGTGCCAGCAGCTTTCGCACAGAGACTGAAGCTTTCTTT
>TRBV7-2|once|TRBJ2-1|-
CASSRDKRNEQFF
TGTGCCAGCAGCCGGGATAAGAGGAATGAGCAGTTCTTC
>TRBV6-5|-|TRBJ2-5|TRBD1
CAISRGQGLAETQYF
TGTGCCATCTCAAGGGGACAGGGGTTGGCAGAGACCCAGTACTTC
>TRBV7-9|-|TRBJ1-4|-
CASSPPQSEKLFF
TGTGCCAGCAGTCCCCCCCAGAGTGAAAAACTGTTTTTT
>TRBV7-9|-|TRBJ1-6|-
CASSPRGRGGSYNSPLHF
TGTGCCAGCAGCCCTAGGGGCCGGGGTGGCTCCTATAATTCACCCCTCCACTTT
>TRBV7-9|-|TRBJ1-2|-
CASSSLLAETYGYTF
TGTGCCAGCAGCTCCCTCTTGGCCGAAACCTATGGCTACACCTTC
>TRBV19|-|TRBJ1-1|-
CASSIHINAEAFF
TGTGCCAGTAGTATCCATATTAACGCTGAAGCTTTCTTT
>TRBV2|-|TRBJ1-5|-
CASSEARSSNQPQHF
TGTGCCAGCAGTGAAGCGCGGTCCTCAAATCAGCCCCAGCATTTT
>TRBV19|-|TRBJ1-5|-
CASSIRQGNQPQHF
TGTGCCAGTAGTATCCGGCAGGGCAATCAGCCCCAGCATTTT
>TRBV27|-|TRBJ2-4|-
CASSLGLGVQNIQYF
TGTGCCAGCAGTTTAGGCCTCGGGGTGCAAAACATTCAGTACTTC
>TRBV5-4|-|TRBJ2-7|-
CASSSGAYEQYF
TGTGCCAGCAGCTCGGGGGCCTACGAGCAGTACTTC
>TRBV28|few|TRBJ2-5|TRBD2
CASGSPGTRGTQYF
TGTGCCAGCGGATCCCCCGGGACTAGAGGGACCCAGTACTTC
>TRBV9|-|TRBJ2-3|TRBD2
CASSAWGGGLSDTQYF
TGTGCCAGCAGCGCGTGGGGCGGGGGATTATCAGATACGCAGTATTTT
>TRBV6-5|-|TRBJ1-1|TRBD1
CASRTGAGFTEAFF
TGTGCCAGCAGGACAGGGGCGGGGTTCACTGAAGCTTTCTTT
>TRBV24-1|-|TRBJ2-1|-
CATSGRNYNEQFF
TGTGCCACCAGTGGCCGGAATTACAATGAGCAGTTCTTC
>TRBV4-2|-|TRBJ1-4|-
CASSRKSQGSVTNEKLFF
TGTGCCAGCAGCCGAAAATCTCAGGGGTCGGTAACTAATGAAAAACTGTTTTTT
>TRBV5-1|-|TRBJ2-5|-
CASYRSSQETQYF
TGCGCCAGTTATAGAAGTTCCCAAGAGACCCAGTACTTC
>TRBV7-2|-|TRBJ1-1|-
CASSFLDRNTEAFF
TGTGCCAGCAGCTTTTTGGACAGGAACACTGAAGCTTTCTTT
>TRBV24-1|-|TRBJ2-3|-
CATSPRADPTDTQYF
TGTGCCACCAGCCCCCGGGCGGATCCCACAGATACGCAGTATTTT
>TRBV5-1|-|TRBJ2-5|TRBD1
CASSLPGTEETQYF
TGCGCCAGCAGCTTACCCGGGACAGAAGAGACCCAGTACTTC
>TRBV7-2|few|TRBJ1-2|-
CASSLVSREERSGGYTF
TGTGCCAGCAGCTTAGTATCGAGGGAGGAGAGGTCGGGAGGCTACACCTTC
>TRBV7-2|-|TRBJ1-2|-
CASSLARLNYGYTF
TGTGCCAGCAGCTTAGCCAGGCTCAACTATGGCTACACCTTC
>TRBV6-5|-|TRBJ2-5|TRBD2
CACQRDPPETQYF
TGTGCCTGCCAGCGGGACCCCCCAGAGACCCAGTACTTC
>TRBV3-1/TRBV3-2|few|TRBJ1-1|-
CASSPKKGGSTEAFF
TGTGCCAGCAGCCCCAAAAAGGGGGGGAGCACTGAAGCTTTCTTT
>TRBV6-5|-|TRBJ1-5|-
CASTTNQPQHF
TGTGCCAGCACTACAAATCAGCCCCAGCATTTT
>TRBV27|-|TRBJ1-1|-
CASSSNRGVGNTEAFF
TGTGCCAGCAGTTCCAACCGAGGGGTTGGGAACACTGAAGCTTTCTTT
>TRBV3-1/TRBV3-2|-|TRBJ2-1|TRBD2
CASSQSAGAYNEQFF
TGTGCCAGCAGCCAGTCAGCGGGGGCCTACAATGAGCAGTTCTTC
>TRBV27|few|TRBJ2-1|TRBD2
CASCGGDMVLCEQFF
TGTGCCAGCTGCGGGGGGGACATGGTCTTGTGTGAGCAGTTCTTC
>TRBV13|-|TRBJ1-6|-
CASSPSSYNSPLHF
TGTGCCAGCAGCCCCAGCTCCTATAATTCACCCCTCCACTTT
>TRBV6-5|-|TRBJ2-1|-
CASNRAGNEQFF
TGTGCCAGCAACAGGGCGGGGAATGAGCAGTTCTTC
>TRBV5-1|-|TRBJ1-1|TRBD1
CASSPLSGGTEAFF
TGCGCCAGCAGCCCCCTCTCAGGGGGCACTGAAGCTTTCTTT
>TRBV6-5|-|TRBJ2-3|TRBD2
CASSSGGFADTQYF
TGTGCCAGTTCTAGCGGGGGGTTTGCAGATACGCAGTATTTT
>TRBV7-6|-|TRBJ1-2|-
CASSLAQAGVDGYTF
TGTGCCAGCAGCTTAGCGCAGGCGGGGGTGGATGGCTACACCTTC
>TRBV29-1|-|TRBJ2-3|-
CSVPVKPQTDTQYF
TGCAGCGTCCCCGTGAAGCCTCAGACAGATACGCAGTATTTT
>TRBV6-5|-|TRBJ1-2|TRBD1
CASSPGTANYGYTF
TGTGCCAGCAGTCCCGGGACAGCCAACTATGGCTACACCTTC
>TRBV2|-|TRBJ2-5|-
CASSTGKETQYF
TGTGCCAGCAGTACAGGGAAAGAGACCCAGTACTTC
>TRBV19|-|TRBJ2-1|-
CASSEMLGTSEECEQFF
TGTGCCAGTAGTGAAATGTTAGGGACAAGCGAAGAATGTGAGCAGTTCTTC
>TRBV4-2|-|TRBJ2-1|TRBD2
CASSQELTSRGEQFF
TGTGCCAGCAGCCAGGAACTGACTAGCCGGGGTGAGCAGTTCTTC
>TRBV6-2/TRBV6-3|-|TRBJ1-5|-
CASSSGPSNQPQHF
TGTGCCAGCAGTTCAGGTCCTAGCAATCAGCCCCAGCATTTT
>TRBV5-1|-|TRBJ1-2|-
CASSFSLEDGYTF
TGCGCCAGCAGCTTCAGTCTCGAAGATGGCTACACCTTC
>TRBV7-2|once|TRBJ1-1|-
CASSFGQKNTEAFF
TGTGCCAGCAGCTTCGGACAGAAGAACACTGAAGCTTTCTTT
>TRBV10-3|-|TRBJ1-5|TRBD1
CAISGTGYSNQPQHF
TGTGCCATCAGCGGGACAGGATATAGCAATCAGCCCCAGCATTTT
>TRBV5-8|-|TRBJ1-3|-
CASSLGSGDGNTIYF
TGTGCCAGCAGCTTGGGATCCGGGGACGGAAACACCATATATTTT
>TRBV20-1|-|TRBJ1-2|-
CSNRDNYGYTF
TGCAGCAACAGGGATAACTATGGCTACACCTTC
>TRBV4-1|-|TRBJ2-1|TRBD2
CASSPVWSGGYNEQFF
TGCGCCAGCAGCCCCGTCTGGTCGGGGGGTTACAATGAGCAGTTCTTC
>TRBV30|-|TRBJ2-3|-
CAYQTLIQSAQYF
TGTGCCTACCAAACATTGATCCAGTCCGCGCAGTATTTT